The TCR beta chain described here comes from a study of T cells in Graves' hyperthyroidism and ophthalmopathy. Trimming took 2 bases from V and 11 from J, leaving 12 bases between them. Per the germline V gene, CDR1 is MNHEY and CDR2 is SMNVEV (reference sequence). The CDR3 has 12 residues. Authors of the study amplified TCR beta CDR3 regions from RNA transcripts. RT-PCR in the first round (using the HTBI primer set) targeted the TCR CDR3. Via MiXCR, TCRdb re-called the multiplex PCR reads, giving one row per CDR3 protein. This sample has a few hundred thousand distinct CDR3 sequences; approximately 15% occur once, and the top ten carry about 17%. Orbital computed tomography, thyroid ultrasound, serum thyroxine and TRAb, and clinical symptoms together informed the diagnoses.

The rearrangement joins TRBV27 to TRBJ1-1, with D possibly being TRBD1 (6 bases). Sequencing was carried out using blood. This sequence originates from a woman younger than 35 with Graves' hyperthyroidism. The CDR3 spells CASSLRGAIAFF. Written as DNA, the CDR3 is TGTGCCAGCAGTTTACGGGGGGCGATTGCTTTCTTT.